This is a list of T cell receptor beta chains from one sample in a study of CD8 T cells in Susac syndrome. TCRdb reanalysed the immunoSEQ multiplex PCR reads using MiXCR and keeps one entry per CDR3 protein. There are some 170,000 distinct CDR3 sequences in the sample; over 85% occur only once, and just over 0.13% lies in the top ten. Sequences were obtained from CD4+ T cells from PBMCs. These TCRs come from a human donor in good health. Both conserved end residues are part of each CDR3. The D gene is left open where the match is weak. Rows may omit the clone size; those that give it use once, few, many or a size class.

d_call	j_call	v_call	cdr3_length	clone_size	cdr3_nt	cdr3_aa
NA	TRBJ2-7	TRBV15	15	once	TGTGCCACCAGCAGAGCCGGGACATCCACCTACGAGCAGTACTTC	CATSRAGTSTYEQYF
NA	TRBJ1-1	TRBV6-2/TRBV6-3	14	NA	TGTGCCAGCGTGAAGGAGGGACTGAACACTGAAGCTTTCTTT	CASVKEGLNTEAFF
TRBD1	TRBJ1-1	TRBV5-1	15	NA	TGCGCCAGCAGCGTACAGGGGGCGCGATCCACTGAAGCTTTCTTT	CASSVQGARSTEAFF
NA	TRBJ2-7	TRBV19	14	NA	TGTGCCAGTAGTGCTTCGGGACGGAGTAACGAGCAGTACTTC	CASSASGRSNEQYF
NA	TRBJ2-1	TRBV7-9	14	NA	TGTGCCAGCAGCTTCGAGGGGCCCTACAATGAGCAGTTCTTC	CASSFEGPYNEQFF
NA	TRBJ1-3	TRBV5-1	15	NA	TGCGCCAGCAGCCCAACCGAGGACCCCGGAAACACCATATATTTT	CASSPTEDPGNTIYF
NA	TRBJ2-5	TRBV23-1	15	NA	TGCGCCAGCAGTCAATTGGAGGGCATCGGGGAGACCCAGTACTTC	CASSQLEGIGETQYF
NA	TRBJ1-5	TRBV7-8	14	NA	TGTGCCAGCACGACTGTAGATAGCAATCAGCCCCAGCATTTT	CASTTVDSNQPQHF
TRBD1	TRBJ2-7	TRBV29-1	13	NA	TGCAGCGCTAGGGACAGGGAGGCCTACGAGCAGTACTTC	CSARDREAYEQYF
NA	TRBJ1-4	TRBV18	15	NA	TGTGCCAGCTCACAAATGGGGGACGGTGGTGAAAAACTGTTTTTT	CASSQMGDGGEKLFF
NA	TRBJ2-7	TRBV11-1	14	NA	TGTGCCAGCAGCTTGGGGGAGTTAGTCTACGAGCAGTACTTC	CASSLGELVYEQYF
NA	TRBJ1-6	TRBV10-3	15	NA	TGTGCCATCAGTGAGGGGTTGGGGAGAGGTTCACCCCTCCACTTT	CAISEGLGRGSPLHF
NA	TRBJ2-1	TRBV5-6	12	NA	TGTGCCAGCAGCGAGGGGACGAATGAGCAGTTCTTC	CASSEGTNEQFF
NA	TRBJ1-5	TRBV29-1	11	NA	TGCAGCGTTAGGTTTGGGCAGCCCCAGCATTTT	CSVRFGQPQHF
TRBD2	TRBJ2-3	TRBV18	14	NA	TGTGCCAGCTCTCCTAGCGGGTTAACAGATACGCAGTATTTT	CASSPSGLTDTQYF
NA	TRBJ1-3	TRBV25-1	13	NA	TGTGCCAGCAGTTGGGGCTCTGGAAACACCATATATTTT	CASSWGSGNTIYF
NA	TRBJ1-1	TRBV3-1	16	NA	TGTGCCAGCAATCCCGGGAGGACACCCCAGAACACTGAAGCTTTCTTT	CASNPGRTPQNTEAFF
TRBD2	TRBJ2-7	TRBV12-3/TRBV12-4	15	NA	TGTGCCAGCAGTTTGTCGTCTAGCGGGTCCTACGAGCAGTACTTC	CASSLSSSGSYEQYF
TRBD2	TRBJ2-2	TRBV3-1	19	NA	TGTGCCAGCAGCCAACCTCGGGGACTAGCGGGGCGGAACACCGGGGAGCTGTTTTTT	CASSQPRGLAGRNTGELFF
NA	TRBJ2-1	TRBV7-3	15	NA	TGTGCCAGCAGCTCCCTCAGGGGGGAGTACAATGAGCAGTTCTTC	CASSSLRGEYNEQFF
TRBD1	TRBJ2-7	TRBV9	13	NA	TGTGCCAGCAGCGTCACAGGGGGCTACGAGCAGTACTTC	CASSVTGGYEQYF
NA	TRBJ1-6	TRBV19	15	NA	TGTGCCAGTAGTATAGGAGGCGGGGCCGGTTCACCCCTCCACTTT	CASSIGGGAGSPLHF
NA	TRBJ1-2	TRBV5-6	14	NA	TGTGCCAGCAGCGCCCCGCCGGGCCCCGATGGCTACACCTTC	CASSAPPGPDGYTF
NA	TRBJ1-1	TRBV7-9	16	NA	TGTGCCAGCACCGCACAGGGTGGAGGGAGGAACACTGAAGCTTTCTTT	CASTAQGGGRNTEAFF
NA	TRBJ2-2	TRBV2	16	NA	TGTGCCAGCAGTGAAGGGGCCAGGGCGGGCACCGGGGAGCTGTTTTTT	CASSEGARAGTGELFF
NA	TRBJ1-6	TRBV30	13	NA	TGTGCCTGGAGGACAGAGTATAATTCACCCCTCCACTTT	CAWRTEYNSPLHF
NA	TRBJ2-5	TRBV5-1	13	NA	TGCGCCAGCAGACGGGAGCGGCGAGAGACCCAGTACTTC	CASRRERRETQYF
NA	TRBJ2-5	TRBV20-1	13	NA	TGCAGTGCTACAGGGACTGTTCAAGAGACCCAGTACTTC	CSATGTVQETQYF
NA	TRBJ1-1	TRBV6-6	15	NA	TGTGCCAGCAGTTACTCTGACACACTGAACACTGAAGCTTTCTTT	CASSYSDTLNTEAFF
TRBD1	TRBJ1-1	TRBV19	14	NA	TGTGCCAGCTACAGGGGGACGAGTAACACTGAAGCTTTCTTT	CASYRGTSNTEAFF
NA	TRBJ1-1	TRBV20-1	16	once	TGCAGTGCTGCCCGATCACGGGGGGGATTGAACACTGAAGCTTTCTTT	CSAARSRGGLNTEAFF
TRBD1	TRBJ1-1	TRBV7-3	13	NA	TGTGCCAGCAGCGCTACAGGGGCCACTGAAGCTTTCTTT	CASSATGATEAFF
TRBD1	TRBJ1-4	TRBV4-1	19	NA	TGCGCCAGCAGCCAAGATCCTGGGACAGGGATCAGGGTTGGTGAAAAACTGTTTTTT	CASSQDPGTGIRVGEKLFF
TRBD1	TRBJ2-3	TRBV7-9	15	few	TGTGCCAGCAGCTCGGGACAGGCGAGCACAGATACGCAGTATTTT	CASSSGQASTDTQYF
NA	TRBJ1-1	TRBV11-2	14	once	TGTGCCAGCAGCTTAGACTCAGGGTACACTGAAGCTTTCTTT	CASSLDSGYTEAFF
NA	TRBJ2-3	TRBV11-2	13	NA	TGTGCCAGCAGCTTAGATAGGGTAGATACGCAGTATTTT	CASSLDRVDTQYF
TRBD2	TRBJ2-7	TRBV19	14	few	TGTGCCAGTAGCTTAGCGGGGGCCTCCTACGAGCAGTACTTC	CASSLAGASYEQYF
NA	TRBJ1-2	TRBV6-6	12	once	TGTGCCAGCGCAGGGTCTGGCTATGGCTACACCTTC	CASAGSGYGYTF
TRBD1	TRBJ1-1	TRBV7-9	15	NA	TGTGCCAGCAGCTTACTTACAGGGGCGAACACTGAAGCTTTCTTT	CASSLLTGANTEAFF
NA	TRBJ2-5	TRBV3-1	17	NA	TGTGCCAGCAGCCAAGGACGAGGCAGCAATATCCAAGAGACCCAGTACTTC	CASSQGRGSNIQETQYF
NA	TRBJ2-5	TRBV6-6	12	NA	TGTGCCAGCAGAGAAATGGGAGAGACCCAGTACTTC	CASREMGETQYF
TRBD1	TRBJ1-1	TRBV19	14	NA	TGTGCCAGTAGCCCGGACAGGCTGAACACTGAAGCTTTCTTT	CASSPDRLNTEAFF
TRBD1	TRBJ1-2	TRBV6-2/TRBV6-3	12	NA	TGTGCCAGTCGGGACAGTAACTATGGCTACACCTTC	CASRDSNYGYTF
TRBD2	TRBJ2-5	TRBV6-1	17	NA	TGTGCCAGCAGCCGTCGACTGAGCGGGGGAGTGGGAGAGACCCAGTACTTC	CASSRRLSGGVGETQYF
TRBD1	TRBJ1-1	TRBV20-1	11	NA	TGCAGTTCCAGGGGGCAAACTGAAGCTTTCTTT	CSSRGQTEAFF
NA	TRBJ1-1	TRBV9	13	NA	TGTGCCAGCAGCTCCCGTTGGGGCACTGAAGCTTTCTTT	CASSSRWGTEAFF
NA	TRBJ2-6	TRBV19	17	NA	TGTGCCAGTAGTACCGGGACATTTCGCTCTGGGGCCAACGTCCTGACTTTC	CASSTGTFRSGANVLTF
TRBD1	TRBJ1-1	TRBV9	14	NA	TGTGCCAGCAGCGGCGCCGACAGGGCGAGTGAAGCTTTCTTT	CASSGADRASEAFF
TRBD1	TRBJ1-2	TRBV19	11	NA	TGTGCCATCGGGACAGGGAATGGCTACACCTTC	CAIGTGNGYTF
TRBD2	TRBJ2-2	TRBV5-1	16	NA	TGCGCCAGCAGCCCACTGACTAGCGGGGCGACCGGGGAGCTGTTTTTT	CASSPLTSGATGELFF
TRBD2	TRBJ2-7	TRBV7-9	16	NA	TGTGCCAGCAGGGGCGGGGGGGCCCAATTTGTCTACGAGCAGTACTTC	CASRGGGAQFVYEQYF
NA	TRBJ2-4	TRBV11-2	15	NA	TGTGCCAGCAGCCCCGTTACGGGGACCGGGGACATTCAGTACTTC	CASSPVTGTGDIQYF
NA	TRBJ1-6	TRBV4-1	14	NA	TGCGCCAGCAGCTCGTGGGAAAATAATTCACCCCTCCACTTT	CASSSWENNSPLHF
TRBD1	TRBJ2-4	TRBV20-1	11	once	TGCAGTGCTCGACAGGGTTACATTCAGTACTTC	CSARQGYIQYF
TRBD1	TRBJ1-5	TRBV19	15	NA	TGTGCCAGTAGCCAGGGACAGATAAGTCGCCAGCCCCAGCATTTT	CASSQGQISRQPQHF
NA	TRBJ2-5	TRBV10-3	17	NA	TGTGCCATCAGTGAGTTTCAGGGATTCCGTAGCCAAGAGACCCAGTACTTC	CAISEFQGFRSQETQYF
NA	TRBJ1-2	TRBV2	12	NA	TGTGCCAGCAGTGAAGTAGGGGATGGCTACACCTTC	CASSEVGDGYTF
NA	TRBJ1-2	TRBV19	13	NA	TGTGCCAGTAGTATGAATGGGGCAGGCCTACACACCTTC	CASSMNGAGLHTF
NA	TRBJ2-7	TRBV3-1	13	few	TGTGCCAGCAGCCAAACGCCCTCCTACGAGCAGTACTTC	CASSQTPSYEQYF